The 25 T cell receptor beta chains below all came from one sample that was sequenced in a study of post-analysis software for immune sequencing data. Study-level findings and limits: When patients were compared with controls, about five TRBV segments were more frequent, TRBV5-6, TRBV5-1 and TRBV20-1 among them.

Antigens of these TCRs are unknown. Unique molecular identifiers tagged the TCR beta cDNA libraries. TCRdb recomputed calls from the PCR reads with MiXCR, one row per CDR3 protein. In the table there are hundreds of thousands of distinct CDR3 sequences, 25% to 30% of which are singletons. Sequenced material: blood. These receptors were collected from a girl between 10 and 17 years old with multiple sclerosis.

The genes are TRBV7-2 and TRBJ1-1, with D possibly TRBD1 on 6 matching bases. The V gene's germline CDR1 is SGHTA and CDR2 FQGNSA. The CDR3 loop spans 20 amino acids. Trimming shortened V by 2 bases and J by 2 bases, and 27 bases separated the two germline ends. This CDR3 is CASSLSPGPGMGAKNTEAFF. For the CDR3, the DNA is TGTGCCAGCAGCTTAAGCCCCGGGCCGGGGATGGGGGCAAAAAACACTGAAGCTTTCTTT.

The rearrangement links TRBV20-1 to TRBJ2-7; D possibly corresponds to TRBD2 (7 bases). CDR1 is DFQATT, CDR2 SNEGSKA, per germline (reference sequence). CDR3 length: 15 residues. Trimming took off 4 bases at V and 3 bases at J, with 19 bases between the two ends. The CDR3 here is CSANFPGGGGYEQYF. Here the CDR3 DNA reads TGCAGTGCTAACTTCCCCGGGGGAGGGGGCTACGAGCAGTACTTC.

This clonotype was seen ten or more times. CDR3 in amino acids: CAISESGTPRNEQFF. CDR3 bases: TGTGCCATCAGTGAGTCGGGGACTCCCAGGAATGAGCAGTTCTTC. The rearrangement joins TRBV10-3 to TRBJ2-1; D perhaps matches TRBD2 (6 bases). This CDR3 contains 15 residues. Deletions cut 0 bases from V and 7 bases from J, with 13 bases between. The V gene's germline CDR1 is ENHRY and CDR2 SYGVKD.

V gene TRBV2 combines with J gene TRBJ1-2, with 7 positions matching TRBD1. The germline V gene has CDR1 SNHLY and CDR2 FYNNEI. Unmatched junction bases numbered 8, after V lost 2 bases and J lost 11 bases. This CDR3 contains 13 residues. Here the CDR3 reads CASSEPGTDHYTF. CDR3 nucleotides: TGTGCCAGCAGTGAACCTGGGACAGACCATTACACCTTC.

The CDR3 here is CATSAIWEETQFF. CDR3 nucleotides: TGTGCCACCTCAGCTATATGGGAGGAGACCCAGTTCTTC. The chain combines TRBV15 with TRBJ2-1; D perhaps matches TRBD2 (6 bases). The CDR3 is 13 residues long. The V end was cut by 8 bases, the J end by 13 bases, with 21 bases between. Germline V gene sequence: CDR1 LNHNV, CDR2 YYDKDF (reference sequence).

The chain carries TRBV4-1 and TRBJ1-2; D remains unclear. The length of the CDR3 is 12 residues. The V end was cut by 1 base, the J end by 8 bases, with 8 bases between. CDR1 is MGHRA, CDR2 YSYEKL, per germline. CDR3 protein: CASSQVTGGYTF. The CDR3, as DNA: TGCGCCAGCAGCCAAGTCACGGGGGGCTACACCTTC.

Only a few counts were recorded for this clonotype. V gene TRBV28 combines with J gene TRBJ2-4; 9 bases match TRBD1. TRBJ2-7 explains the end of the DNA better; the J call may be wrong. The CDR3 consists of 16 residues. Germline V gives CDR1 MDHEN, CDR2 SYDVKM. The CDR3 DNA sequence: TGTGCCAGCAGTTCCGGGACAGGGAGTACGTGGGACGAGCAGTACTTC. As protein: CASSSGTGSTWDEQYF.

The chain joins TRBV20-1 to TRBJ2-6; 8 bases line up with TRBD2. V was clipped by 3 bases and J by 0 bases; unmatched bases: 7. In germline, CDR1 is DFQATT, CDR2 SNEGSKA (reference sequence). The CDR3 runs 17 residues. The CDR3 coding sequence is TGCAGTGCTAGCTTGAGCGGGGGACCCTCTGGGGCCAACGTCCTGACTTTC. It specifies CSASLSGGPSGANVLTF.

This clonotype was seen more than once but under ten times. The CDR3 here is CASSSGQGSIRYEQYF. CDR3 in DNA: TGTGCCAGCAGCTCCGGACAGGGATCTATCCGATACGAGCAGTACTTC. The chain is built from TRBV7-2 and TRBJ2-7; TRBD1 matches at 8 bases. Trimming at V came to 4 bases and at J to 4 bases, leaving 12 bases not matched to a gene. Germline V gene sequence: CDR1 SGHTA, CDR2 FQGNSA. The CDR3 runs to 16 residues.

The CDR3 bases are TGTGCCAGCTCACCATTCAGAGCTAGAGGCTACACCTTC. Residues: CASSPFRARGYTF. The chain couples TRBV18 to TRBJ1-2; D is undetermined. Germline values: CDR1 KGHSH, CDR2 LQKENI. The CDR3 is 13 amino acids. V lost 2 bases and J lost 8, with 12 bases in between.

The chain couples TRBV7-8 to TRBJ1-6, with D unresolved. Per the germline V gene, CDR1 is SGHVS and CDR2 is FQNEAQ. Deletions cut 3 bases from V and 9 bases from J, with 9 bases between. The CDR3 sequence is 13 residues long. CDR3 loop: CASSFLRGSPLHF. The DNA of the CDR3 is TGTGCCAGCAGCTTTTTAAGAGGTTCACCCCTCCACTTT.

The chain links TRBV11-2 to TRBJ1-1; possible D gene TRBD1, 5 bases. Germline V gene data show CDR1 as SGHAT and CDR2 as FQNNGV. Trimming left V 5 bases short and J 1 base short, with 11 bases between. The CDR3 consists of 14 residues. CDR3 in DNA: TGTGCCAGCAGCCGCGGACAATCGAACACTGAAGCTTTCTTT. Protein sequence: CASSRGQSNTEAFF.

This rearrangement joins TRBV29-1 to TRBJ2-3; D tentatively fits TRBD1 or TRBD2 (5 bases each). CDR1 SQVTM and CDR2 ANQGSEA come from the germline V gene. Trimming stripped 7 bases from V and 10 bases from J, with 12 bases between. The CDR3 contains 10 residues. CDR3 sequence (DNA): TGCAGCGCCCAGGGACGGTCGCAGTATTTT. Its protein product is CSAQGRSQYF.

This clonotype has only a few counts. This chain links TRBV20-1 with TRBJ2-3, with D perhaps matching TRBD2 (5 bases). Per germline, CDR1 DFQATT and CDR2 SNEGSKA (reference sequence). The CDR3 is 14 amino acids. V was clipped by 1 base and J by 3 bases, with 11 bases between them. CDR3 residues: CSARGGAATDTQYF. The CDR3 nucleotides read TGCAGTGCTAGAGGTGGAGCGGCAACAGATACGCAGTATTTT.

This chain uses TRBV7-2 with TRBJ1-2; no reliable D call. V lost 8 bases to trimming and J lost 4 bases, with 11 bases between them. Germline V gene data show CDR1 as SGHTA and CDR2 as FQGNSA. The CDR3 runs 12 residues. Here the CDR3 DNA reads TGTGCCAGCCATTCGAGCCTCTATGGCTACACCTTC. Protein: CASHSSLYGYTF.

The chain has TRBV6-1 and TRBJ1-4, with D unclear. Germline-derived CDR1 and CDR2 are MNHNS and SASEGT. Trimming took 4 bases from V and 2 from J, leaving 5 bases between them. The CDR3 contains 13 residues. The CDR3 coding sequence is TGTGCCAGCAGTGGCCTCACTAATGAAAAACTGTTTTTT. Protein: CASSGLTNEKLFF.

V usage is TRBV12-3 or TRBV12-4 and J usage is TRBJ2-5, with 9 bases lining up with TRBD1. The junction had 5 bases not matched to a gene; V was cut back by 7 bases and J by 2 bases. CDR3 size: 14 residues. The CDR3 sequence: CASNPGQGQETQYF. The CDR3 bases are TGTGCCAGCAACCCAGGACAGGGGCAAGAGACCCAGTACTTC.

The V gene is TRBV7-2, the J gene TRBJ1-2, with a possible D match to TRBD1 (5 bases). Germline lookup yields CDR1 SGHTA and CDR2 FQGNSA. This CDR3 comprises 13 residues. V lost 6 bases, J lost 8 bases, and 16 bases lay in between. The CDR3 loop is CASSFRVYMGYTF. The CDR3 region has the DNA TGTGCCAGCAGTTTCAGGGTCTATATGGGCTACACCTTC.

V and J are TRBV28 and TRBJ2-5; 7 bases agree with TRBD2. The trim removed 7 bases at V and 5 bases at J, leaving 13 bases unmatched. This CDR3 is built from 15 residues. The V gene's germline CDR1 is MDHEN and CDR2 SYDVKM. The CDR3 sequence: CASTPVREFRETQYF. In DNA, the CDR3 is TGTGCCAGCACCCCTGTGCGGGAGTTCCGGGAGACCCAGTACTTC.

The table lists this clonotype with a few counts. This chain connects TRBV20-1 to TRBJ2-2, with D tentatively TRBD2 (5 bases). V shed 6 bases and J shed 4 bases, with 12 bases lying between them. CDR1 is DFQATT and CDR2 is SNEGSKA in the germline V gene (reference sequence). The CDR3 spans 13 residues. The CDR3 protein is CSAEDVGTGELFF. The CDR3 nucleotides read TGCAGTGCGGAGGATGTAGGCACCGGGGAGCTGTTTTTT.

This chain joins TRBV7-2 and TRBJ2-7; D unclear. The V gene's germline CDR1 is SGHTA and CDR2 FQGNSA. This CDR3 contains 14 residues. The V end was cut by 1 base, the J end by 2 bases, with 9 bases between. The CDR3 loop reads CASSLVPAAYEQYF. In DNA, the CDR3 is TGTGCCAGCAGCTTAGTTCCCGCCGCCTACGAGCAGTACTTC.

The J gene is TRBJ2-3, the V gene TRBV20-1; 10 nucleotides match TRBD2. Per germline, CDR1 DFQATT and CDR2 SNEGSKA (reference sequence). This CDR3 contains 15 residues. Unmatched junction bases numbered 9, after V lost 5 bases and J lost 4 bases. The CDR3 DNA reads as TGCAGTGCTTCCTTAGCGGGAGGTGGTGCAGATACGCAGTATTTT. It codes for CSASLAGGGADTQYF.

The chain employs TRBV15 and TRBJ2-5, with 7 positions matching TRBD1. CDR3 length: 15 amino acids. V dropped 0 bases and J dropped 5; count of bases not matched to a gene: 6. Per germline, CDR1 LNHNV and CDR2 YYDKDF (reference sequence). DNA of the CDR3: TGTGCCACCAGCAGAGATACAGGGGCCGAGGAGACCCAGTACTTC. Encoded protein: CATSRDTGAEETQYF.

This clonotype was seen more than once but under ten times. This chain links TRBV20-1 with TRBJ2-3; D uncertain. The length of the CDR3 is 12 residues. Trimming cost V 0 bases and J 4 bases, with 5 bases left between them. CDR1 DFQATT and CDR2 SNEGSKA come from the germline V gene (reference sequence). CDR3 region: CSARETSDTQYF. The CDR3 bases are TGCAGTGCTAGAGAGACGTCAGATACGCAGTATTTT.

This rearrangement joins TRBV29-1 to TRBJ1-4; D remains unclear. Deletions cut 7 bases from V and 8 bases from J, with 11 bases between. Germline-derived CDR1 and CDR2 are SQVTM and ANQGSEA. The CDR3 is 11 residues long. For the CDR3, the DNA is TGCAGCGCAGGAGAGGACGAAAAACTGTTTTTT. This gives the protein CSAGEDEKLFF.